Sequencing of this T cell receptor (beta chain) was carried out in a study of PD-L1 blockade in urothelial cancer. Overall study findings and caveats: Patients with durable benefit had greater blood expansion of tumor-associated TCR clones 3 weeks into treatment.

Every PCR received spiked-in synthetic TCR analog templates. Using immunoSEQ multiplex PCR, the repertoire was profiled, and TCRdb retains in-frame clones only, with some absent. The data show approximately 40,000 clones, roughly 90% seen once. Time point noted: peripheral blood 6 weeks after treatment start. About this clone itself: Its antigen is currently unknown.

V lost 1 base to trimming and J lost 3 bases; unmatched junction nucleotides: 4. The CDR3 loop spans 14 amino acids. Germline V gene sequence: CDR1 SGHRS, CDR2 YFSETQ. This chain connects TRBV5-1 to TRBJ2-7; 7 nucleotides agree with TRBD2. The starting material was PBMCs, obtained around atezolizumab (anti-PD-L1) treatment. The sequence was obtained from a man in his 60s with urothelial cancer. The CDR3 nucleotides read TGCGCCAGCAGCTTGCCGGGAGGAAGCTACGAGCAGTACTTC. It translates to CASSLPGGSYEQYF.